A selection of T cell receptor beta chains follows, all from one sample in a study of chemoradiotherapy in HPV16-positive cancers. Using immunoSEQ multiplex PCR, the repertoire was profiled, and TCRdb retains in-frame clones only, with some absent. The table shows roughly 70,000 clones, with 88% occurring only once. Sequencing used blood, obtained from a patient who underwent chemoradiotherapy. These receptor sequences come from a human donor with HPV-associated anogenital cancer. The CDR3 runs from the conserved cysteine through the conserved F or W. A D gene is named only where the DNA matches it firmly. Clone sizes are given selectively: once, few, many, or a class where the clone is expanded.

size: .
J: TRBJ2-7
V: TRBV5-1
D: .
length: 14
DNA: TGCGCCAGCAGCTTGGGGCAGGGTCCGGGGGAGCAGTACTTC
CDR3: CASSLGQGPGEQYF

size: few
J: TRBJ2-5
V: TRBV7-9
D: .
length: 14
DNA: TGTGCCAGCAGCTTAGCGGGGGGGCTAGAGACCCAGTACTTC
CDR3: CASSLAGGLETQYF

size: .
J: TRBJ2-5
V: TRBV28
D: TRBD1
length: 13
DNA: TGTGCCAGCAGCGCAGGGGGACAAGAGACCCAGTACTTC
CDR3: CASSAGGQETQYF

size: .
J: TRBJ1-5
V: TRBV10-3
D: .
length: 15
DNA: TGTGCCATCAGGGCAGGGACCGATGGCAATCAGCCCCAGCATTTT
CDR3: CAIRAGTDGNQPQHF

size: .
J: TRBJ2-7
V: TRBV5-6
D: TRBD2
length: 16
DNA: TGTGCCAGCAGCCCGGATGGACTAGCGGGAGTGGGCGAGCAGTACTTC
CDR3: CASSPDGLAGVGEQYF

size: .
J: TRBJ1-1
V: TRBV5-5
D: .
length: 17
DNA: TGTGCCAGCAGCTTGGAAGGGGTGGGAGTATCGCGTACTGAAGCTTTCTTT
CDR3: CASSLEGVGVSRTEAFF

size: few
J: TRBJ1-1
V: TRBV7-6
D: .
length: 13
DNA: TGTGCCAGCAGACAAGGACAGAACACTGAAGCTTTCTTT
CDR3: CASRQGQNTEAFF

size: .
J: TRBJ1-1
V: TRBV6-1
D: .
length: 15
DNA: TGTGCCAGCAGACCCGACAATAAGGGTTGGACTGAAGCTTTCTTT
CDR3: CASRPDNKGWTEAFF

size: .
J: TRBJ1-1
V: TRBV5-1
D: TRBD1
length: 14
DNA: TGCGCCAGCAGCCCCGGGACAGGGAACACTGAAGCTTTCTTT
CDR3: CASSPGTGNTEAFF

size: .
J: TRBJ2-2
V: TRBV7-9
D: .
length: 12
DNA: TGTGCCAGCACTACAGGGTACGGGGAGCTGTTTTTT
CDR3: CASTTGYGELFF

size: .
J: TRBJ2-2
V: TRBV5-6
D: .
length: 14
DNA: TGTGCCAGCAGCTTGACAGCGAACACCGGGGAGCTGTTTTTT
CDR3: CASSLTANTGELFF

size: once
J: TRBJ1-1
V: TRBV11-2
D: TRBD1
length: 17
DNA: TGTGCCAGCAGCTTGGTCGGACAGGGGGGTCCGAACACTGAAGCTTTCTTT
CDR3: CASSLVGQGGPNTEAFF

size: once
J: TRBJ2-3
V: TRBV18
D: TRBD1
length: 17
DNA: TGTGCCAGCTCACGTACCTTCGGGACAGGCGCCCCAGATACGCAGTATTTT
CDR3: CASSRTFGTGAPDTQYF

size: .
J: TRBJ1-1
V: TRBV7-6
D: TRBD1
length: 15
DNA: TGTGCCAGCAGCCAATTCGACAGGGCGGACACTGAAGCTTTCTTT
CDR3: CASSQFDRADTEAFF

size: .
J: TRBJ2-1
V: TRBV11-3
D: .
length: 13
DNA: TGTGCCAGCAGCTTTTCGCAAGGCGATGAGCAGTTCTTC
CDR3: CASSFSQGDEQFF

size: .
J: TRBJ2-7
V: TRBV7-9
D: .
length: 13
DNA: TGTGCCAGCAGCTTAGGGGGGCAGAACGAGCAGTACTTC
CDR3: CASSLGGQNEQYF

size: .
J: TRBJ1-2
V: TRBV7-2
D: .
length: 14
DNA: TGTGCCAGCAGCTTAGAGGCGGCTAACTATGGCTACACCTTC
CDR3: CASSLEAANYGYTF

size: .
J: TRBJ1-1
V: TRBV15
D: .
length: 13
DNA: TGTGCCACCAGCAATGAGAGGAACACTGAAGCTTTCTTT
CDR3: CATSNERNTEAFF

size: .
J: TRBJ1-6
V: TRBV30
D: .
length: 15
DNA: TGTGCCTGGAGGTCCCGGGTATCCTATAATTCACCCCTCCACTTT
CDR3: CAWRSRVSYNSPLHF

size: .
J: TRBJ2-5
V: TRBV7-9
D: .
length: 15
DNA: TGTGCCAGCAGCTTTTTTTCAAGCTACCAAGAGACCCAGTACTTC
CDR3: CASSFFSSYQETQYF

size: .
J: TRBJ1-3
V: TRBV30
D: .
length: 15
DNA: TGTGCCTGGAGTAGGGACGCTCGCTCTGGAAACACCATATATTTT
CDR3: CAWSRDARSGNTIYF

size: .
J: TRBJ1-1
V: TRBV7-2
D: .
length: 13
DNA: TGTGCCAGCAGCTTAGGGGGCAGGACTGAAGCTTTCTTT
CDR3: CASSLGGRTEAFF

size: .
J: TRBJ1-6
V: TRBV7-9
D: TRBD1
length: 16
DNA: TGTGCCAGCAGCTTAGCTGGGGGGACAGGCAGTTCACCCCTCCACTTT
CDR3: CASSLAGGTGSSPLHF

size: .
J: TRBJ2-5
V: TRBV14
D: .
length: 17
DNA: TGTGCCAGCAGCCCGAGGGTACAGACAAGCATCCAAGAGACCCAGTACTTC
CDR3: CASSPRVQTSIQETQYF

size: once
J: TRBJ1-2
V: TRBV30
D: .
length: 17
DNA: TGTGCCTGGAGTCCCTACAGAGTGGGGTTGGGACTTTGGAGCTACACCTTC
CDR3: CAWSPYRVGLGLWSYTF

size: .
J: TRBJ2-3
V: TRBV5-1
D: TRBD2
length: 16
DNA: TGCGCCAGCAGCTTGCAACTAGCGGCTAGCACAGATACGCAGTATTTT
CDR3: CASSLQLAASTDTQYF

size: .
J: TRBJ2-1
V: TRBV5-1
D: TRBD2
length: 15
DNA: TGCGCCAGCTGGGAGACTAGCGGGGGGTTCAATGAGCAGTTCTTC
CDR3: CASWETSGGFNEQFF

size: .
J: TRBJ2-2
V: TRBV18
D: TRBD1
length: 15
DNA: TGTGCCAGCTCACGCACAGGGGGGAACACCGGGGAGCTGTTTTTT
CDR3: CASSRTGGNTGELFF

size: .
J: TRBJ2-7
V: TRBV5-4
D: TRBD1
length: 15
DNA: TGTGCCAGCAGCTTGGGTCGGGACAGTCTCTACGAGCAGTACTTC
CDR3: CASSLGRDSLYEQYF

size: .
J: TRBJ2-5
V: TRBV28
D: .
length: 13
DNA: TGTGCCAGCAGTTTACCTGAGGGCAGGACCCAGTACTTC
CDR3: CASSLPEGRTQYF

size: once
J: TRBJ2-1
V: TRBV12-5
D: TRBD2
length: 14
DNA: TGTGCTAGTGGGACTAGCGGGTCAAACAATGAGCAGTTCTTC
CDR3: CASGTSGSNNEQFF

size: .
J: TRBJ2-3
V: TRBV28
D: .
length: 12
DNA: TGTGCCAGCAGTTTGACCGCCGGTACGCAGTATTTT
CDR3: CASSLTAGTQYF

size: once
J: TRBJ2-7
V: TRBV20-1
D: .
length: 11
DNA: TGCAGTGCGCAGCTTAAAGGCGAGCAGTACTTC
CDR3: CSAQLKGEQYF

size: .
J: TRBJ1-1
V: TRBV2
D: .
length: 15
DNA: TGTGCCAGCACCTCCCCGGGGAAAGGAAACACTGAAGCTTTCTTT
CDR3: CASTSPGKGNTEAFF

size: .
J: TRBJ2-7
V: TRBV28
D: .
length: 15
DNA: TGTGCCAGCAGTCCTAACAAGGGGCTTCCCTACGAGCAGTACTTC
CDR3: CASSPNKGLPYEQYF

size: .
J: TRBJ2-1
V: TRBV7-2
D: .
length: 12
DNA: TGTGCCAGCAGCCCGGACCCAAATGAGCAGTTCTTC
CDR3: CASSPDPNEQFF

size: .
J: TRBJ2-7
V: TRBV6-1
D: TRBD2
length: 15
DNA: TGTGCCAGCAGGCTTGGGACTAGCGGGATCTACGAGCAGTACTTC
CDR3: CASRLGTSGIYEQYF

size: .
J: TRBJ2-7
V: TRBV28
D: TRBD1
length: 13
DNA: TGTGCCAGCAGTACGACAGGGTCCTACGAGCAGTACTTC
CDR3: CASSTTGSYEQYF

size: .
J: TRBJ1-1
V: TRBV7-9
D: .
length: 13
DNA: TGTGCCAGCAGTCTAACAGGGAACACTGAAGCTTTCTTT
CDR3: CASSLTGNTEAFF

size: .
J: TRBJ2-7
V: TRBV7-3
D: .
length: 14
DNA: TGTGCCAGCAGTTCCGGAACAGGAAACTACGAGCAGTACTTC
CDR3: CASSSGTGNYEQYF

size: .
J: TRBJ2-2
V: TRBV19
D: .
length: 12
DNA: TGTGCCAGTAGTCTAACTGGAGGGGAGCTGTTTTTT
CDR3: CASSLTGGELFF

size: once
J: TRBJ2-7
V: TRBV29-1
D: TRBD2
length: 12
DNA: TGCAGCGTAAGGACTAGCGGGTACGAGCAGTACTTC
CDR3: CSVRTSGYEQYF

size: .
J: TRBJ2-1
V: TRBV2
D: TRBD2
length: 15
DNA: TGTGCCAGCAGTGCGGGACTAGCGGGAGGGGGGGAGCAGTTCTTC
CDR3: CASSAGLAGGGEQFF

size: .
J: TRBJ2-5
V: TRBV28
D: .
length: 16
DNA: TGTGCCAGCAGAACGCAGGGAGCTAAGGGCCAAGAGACCCAGTACTTC
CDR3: CASRTQGAKGQETQYF

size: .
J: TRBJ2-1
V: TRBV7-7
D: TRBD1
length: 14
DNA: TGTGCTAGCAGCCCCGGGACAGGGAGCGATGAGCAGTTCTTC
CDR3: CASSPGTGSDEQFF

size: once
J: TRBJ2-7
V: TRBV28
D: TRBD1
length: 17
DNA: TGTGCCAGCAGTGGGTCGGGGACAGGGAGGGCTACCTACGAGCAGTACTTC
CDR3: CASSGSGTGRATYEQYF

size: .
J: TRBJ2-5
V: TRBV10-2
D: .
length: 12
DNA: TGCGCCAGCAGTGAGTCTGGGAAGACCCAGTACTTC
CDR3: CASSESGKTQYF

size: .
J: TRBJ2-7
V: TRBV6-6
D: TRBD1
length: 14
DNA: TGTGCCAGCAGTTACGGGACAGGGGAATACGAGCAGTACTTC
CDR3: CASSYGTGEYEQYF

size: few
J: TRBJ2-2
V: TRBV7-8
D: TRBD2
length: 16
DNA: TGTGCCAGCAGCTTAGGCCGGACTAGCTACACCGGGGAGCTGTTTTTT
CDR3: CASSLGRTSYTGELFF

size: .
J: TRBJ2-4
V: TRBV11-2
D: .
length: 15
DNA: TGTGCCAGCAGCCAAGGGCTCCGGGAAAAAAACATTCAGTACTTC
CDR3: CASSQGLREKNIQYF

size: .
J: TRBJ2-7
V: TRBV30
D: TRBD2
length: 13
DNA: TGTGCCTGTATGACTAGCGGCGGATACGAGCAGTACTTC
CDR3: CACMTSGGYEQYF

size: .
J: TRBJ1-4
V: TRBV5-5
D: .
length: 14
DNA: TGTGCCAGCACCGGTCGACCCTGGGACGAAAAACTGTTTTTT
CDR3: CASTGRPWDEKLFF

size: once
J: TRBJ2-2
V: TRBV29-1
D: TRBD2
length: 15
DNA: TGCAGCGTTGAGGATCTTGGCGGGGGTACCGGGGAGCTGTTTTTT
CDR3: CSVEDLGGGTGELFF

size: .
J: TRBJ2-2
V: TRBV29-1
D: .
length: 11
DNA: TGCAGCGTTGCTGGCACCGGGGAGCTGTTTTTT
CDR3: CSVAGTGELFF

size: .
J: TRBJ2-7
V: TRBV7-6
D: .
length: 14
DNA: TGTGCCAGCAGCTTGGGCACAGGACCCTACGAGCAGTACTTC
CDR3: CASSLGTGPYEQYF

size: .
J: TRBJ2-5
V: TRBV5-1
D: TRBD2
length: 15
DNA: TGCGCCAGCAGCTTGGGACTAGCGAGACAAGAGACCCAGTACTTC
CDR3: CASSLGLARQETQYF